This record looks at one T cell receptor (beta chain) sequence and its context. Its antigen is unknown. This may arise from a read error, as a much more abundant clone is one base away. The source of the sample is a study of circulating CD8 cells and anti-PD-1 response in melanoma. Overall study: Complete or partial response defined responders; stable or progressive disease, non-responders.

Four subsets defined by PD-1 and/or TIGIT were sorted from live CD3+CD8+TCRalphabeta+ cells. Germline assignment: CDR1 DFQATT and CDR2 SNEGSKA (reference sequence). The CDR3 spans 15 residues. Notes on the study in general: DNEG was most diverse; TIGIT repertoires were least diverse. Peptide assays on expanded sorted subsets replaced tumor-based reactivity testing. Subset repertoires were largely private at M1, with under 8% shared.

Each library started from roughly 15 ng of total RNA using the QIAseq Immune Repertoire TCR panel. MiXCR was run by TCRdb on the reads, yielding one entry per CDR3 protein. The sample has around 240 distinct CDR3 sequences, 10% to 13% seen once. Specimen: CD8+ T cells from PBMCs, collected at baseline or after one month of anti-PD-1 therapy (not recorded which). This sequence originates from a human donor with melanoma. The rearrangement uses TRBV20-1 and TRBJ2-1, with unresolved D. The CDR3 nucleotides read TGCTGTGCTAGTGAGGAATGGAATACATACAATGAGCAGTTCTTC. It codes for CCASEEWNTYNEQFF.